Listed below are T cell receptor beta chains from one sample, sequenced in a study of shared clonotypes between healthy human individuals. Produced via immunoSEQ multiplex PCR; TCRdb's table is partial and in-frame only. The sample shows a few million clones, just under 95% of them seen only once. The sample consisted of naive CD8+ T cells from PBMCs. The source of these receptors is a man aged 18 to 35 in good health. Some clones in this sample may be carry-over from other donors' samples. The CDR3 runs from the conserved cysteine through the conserved F or W. D genes are given only for firm matches.

TRBV7-2	.	TRBJ2-3	CASSLSGRDTQYF	TGTGCCAGCAGCCTCAGCGGTCGAGATACGCAGTATTTT
TRBV27	.	TRBJ1-5	CASSWTAGNQPQHF	TGTGCCAGCAGCTGGACAGCAGGGAATCAGCCCCAGCATTTT
TRBV19	TRBD1	TRBJ1-2	CASSIAAGGNYGYTF	TGTGCCAGTAGTATAGCGGCAGGGGGTAACTATGGCTACACCTTC
TRBV11-2	TRBD2	TRBJ2-3	CASSGRLARSDTQYF	TGTGCCAGCAGCGGCCGACTAGCGCGTTCAGATACGCAGTATTTT
TRBV5-8	.	TRBJ2-1	CASSLASSGPYNEQFF	TGTGCCAGCAGCTTGGCCTCTTCCGGGCCCTACAATGAGCAGTTCTTC
TRBV11-2	TRBD1	TRBJ2-3	CASSPGTGTDTQYF	TGTGCCAGCAGCCCCGGGACAGGGACAGATACGCAGTATTTT
TRBV27	.	TRBJ1-2	CASSLLGGSYGYTF	TGTGCCAGCAGTTTATTGGGGGGATCCTATGGCTACACCTTC
TRBV4-3	.	TRBJ2-7	CASSQEVRGYEQYF	TGCGCCAGCAGCCAAGAGGTACGGGGATACGAGCAGTACTTC
TRBV5-1	TRBD2	TRBJ2-7	CASSLPGTSYEQYF	TGCGCCAGCAGCTTGCCCGGGACTAGCTACGAGCAGTACTTC
TRBV28	.	TRBJ2-2	CASSLVGQLMNTGELFF	TGTGCCAGCAGTTTAGTCGGACAGCTGATGAACACCGGGGAGCTGTTTTTT
TRBV4-3	.	TRBJ2-3	CASSQVLTDTQYF	TGCGCCAGCAGCCAAGTCCTCACAGATACGCAGTATTTT
TRBV27	.	TRBJ2-7	CASSLGASYGEQYF	TGTGCCAGCAGTTTGGGGGCCTCCTACGGGGAGCAGTACTTC
TRBV5-4	TRBD1	TRBJ1-6	CASSSQGAPLHF	TGTGCCAGCAGCTCACAGGGGGCTCCCCTCCACTTT
TRBV5-8	.	TRBJ2-3	CASSFGRDTQYF	TGTGCCAGCAGCTTTGGTAGGGATACGCAGTATTTT
TRBV7-3	TRBD2	TRBJ2-7	CASSLSGGLGGYEQYF	TGTGCCAGCAGCTTATCCGGCGGGCTCGGGGGGTACGAGCAGTACTTC
TRBV30	.	TRBJ1-2	CALLGAGYTF	TGTGCCCTGCTGGGGGCCGGCTACACCTTC
TRBV28	.	TRBJ2-1	CASSPSGLDQFF	TGTGCCAGCAGTCCATCAGGCCTGGACCAGTTCTTC